The 14 T cell receptor beta chains presented below share a single source sample, sequenced in a study of T cells in Graves' hyperthyroidism and ophthalmopathy. The CDR3 regions of TCR beta were amplified from RNA transcripts. A first-round RT-PCR of the TCR CDR3 used the HTBI primer set. Each CDR3 protein gets one entry after TCRdb re-called the multiplex PCR reads with MiXCR. The data show fewer than 500,000 distinct CDR3 sequences, approximately 13% seen once. The sample was blood. These receptors were collected from a man in his thirties or forties with Graves' hyperthyroidism that later progressed to Graves' ophthalmopathy.

This clonotype was detected many times. The rearrangement uses TRBV11-3 and TRBJ1-1, with D possibly TRBD1 on 5 matching bases. Germline-derived CDR1 and CDR2 are SGHNT and YENEEA. The CDR3 runs 13 residues. V gave up 2 bases and J gave up 3 bases, with 7 bases separating them. Here the CDR3 reads CASSLSRDTEAFF. The CDR3 DNA sequence: TGTGCCAGCAGCTTATCCAGGGACACTGAAGCTTTCTTT.

This clonotype was recorded at least ten times. J is TRBJ2-2 and V is TRBV28; D gene unclear. In germline, CDR1 is MDHEN, CDR2 SYDVKM. This CDR3 contains 15 residues. V was cut by 3 bases and J by 2 bases, with 10 bases left in between. The CDR3: CASSFVWLNTGELFF. The CDR3 DNA is TGTGCCAGCAGTTTCGTCTGGCTAAACACCGGGGAGCTGTTTTTT.

In its sample, this clonotype was seen a few times. The chain combines TRBV20-1 with TRBJ2-3; 7 positions agree with TRBD1. Germline assignment: CDR1 DFQATT and CDR2 SNEGSKA (reference sequence). This CDR3 region has 14 residues. V was pared by 4 bases and J by 1 base, with 5 bases of the junction left unmatched. This CDR3 is CSAIEGAGTDTQYF. CDR3 coding DNA: TGCAGTGCTATTGAGGGGGCGGGCACAGATACGCAGTATTTT.

The chain is built from TRBV5-1 and TRBJ2-3; 13 bases align to TRBD2. The CDR3 totals 17 residues. The ends lost 4 bases at V and 4 bases at J; junction bases unmatched: 9. The germline V gene has CDR1 SGHRS and CDR2 YFSETQ. The CDR3 nucleotides are TGCGCCAGCAGCGCCGGGACTAGCGGGGTCCGGGCAGATACGCAGTATTTT. This sequence encodes CASSAGTSGVRADTQYF.

The chain is built from TRBV3-1 and TRBJ2-1, with TRBD1 matching 8 bases. J was trimmed by 3 bases and V by 4 bases; bases with no gene match: 20. Per the germline V gene, CDR1 is LGHDT and CDR2 is YNNKEL (reference sequence). The CDR3 consists of 20 residues. The CDR3 region is CASSPSRDRPTTWFYNEQFF. Written as DNA, the CDR3 is TGTGCCAGCAGCCCGTCCCGGGACAGGCCTACCACTTGGTTCTACAATGAGCAGTTCTTC.

This clonotype was recorded many times. V usage is TRBV24-1 and J usage is TRBJ1-5; D unclear. The CDR3 spans 17 residues. CDR1 and CDR2 (germline): KGHDR, SFDVKD. The germline V and J ends were trimmed by 6 bases and 1 base, with 18 bases remaining between them. The CDR3 coding sequence is TGTGCCACCAGTCCCCAGGTGCGGGAGATGAGCAATCAGCCCCAGCATTTT. The encoded protein is CATSPQVREMSNQPQHF.

This clonotype came up many times. The chain uses TRBV15 and TRBJ2-3, with D unresolved. CDR3 size: 15 residues. Per the germline V gene, CDR1 is LNHNV and CDR2 is YYDKDF (reference sequence). Trimming removed 1 base from V and 4 bases from J, with 12 bases in between. Here the CDR3 reads CATSRVPSGPDTQYF. The CDR3 DNA sequence: TGTGCCACCAGCAGAGTTCCGTCCGGCCCAGATACGCAGTATTTT.

This clonotype showed up just a few times. This CDR3 is CASSSRGQGSADTQYF. The CDR3 coding sequence is TGTGCCAGCAGCTCCAGGGGACAGGGAAGCGCAGATACGCAGTATTTT. The chain employs TRBV13 and TRBJ2-3; 9 positions match TRBD1. The germline V gene has CDR1 PRHDT and CDR2 FYEKMQ (reference sequence). CDR3 length: 16 residues. The V and J ends lost 4 bases and 4 bases, in that order; junction bases with no gene match: 9.

This clonotype was seen only a few times. This chain joins TRBV5-1 and TRBJ2-2; D call uncertain. The V and J ends lost 6 bases and 8 bases respectively, with 8 bases between them. Germline-derived CDR1 and CDR2 are SGHRS and YFSETQ. The CDR3 covers 11 residues. The CDR3: CASKTMGELFF. The CDR3 coding sequence is TGCGCCAGCAAGACGATGGGGGAGCTGTTTTTT. Full variable domain (outside the CDR3, taken from reference TRBV5-1 and TRBJ2-2): KAGVTQTPRYLIKTRGQQVTLSCSPISGHRSVSWYQQTPGQGLQFLFEYFSETQRNKGNFPGRFSGRQFSNSRSEMNVSTLELGDSALYLCASKTMGELFFGEGSRLTVL.

This clonotype was picked up a small number of times. The chain carries TRBV11-3 and TRBJ2-1; 11 bases map to TRBD2. The V gene end was trimmed by 5 bases and the J gene end by 2 bases; junction bases not matched to a gene: 11. The length of the CDR3 is 18 residues. Looked up from germline, CDR1 is SGHNT and CDR2 is YENEEA. CDR3 sequence (DNA): TGTGCCAGCAGCCTAAGACTAGCGGGGATTTCCCCCTACAATGAGCAGTTCTTC. Its protein is CASSLRLAGISPYNEQFF. The full variable domain, completed using reference TRBV11-3 and TRBJ2-1, is EAGVVQSPRYKIIEKKQPVAFWCNPISGHNTLYWYLQNLGQGPELLIRYENEEAVDDSQLPKDRFSAERLKGVDSTLKIQPAELGDSAVYLCASSLRLAGISPYNEQFFGPGTRLTVL.

This clonotype was detected many times. The chain is built from TRBV12-3 or TRBV12-4 and TRBJ1-1; no definite D call. Deletions cut 6 bases from V and 1 base from J, with 9 bases between. The CDR3 sequence is 13 residues long. The CDR3 region has the DNA TGTGCCAGCAGCCAGGACGGGAACACTGAAGCTTTCTTT. As protein: CASSQDGNTEAFF.

This clonotype came up a few times. The chain carries TRBV3-1 and TRBJ2-1; 10 bases line up with TRBD1. Germline V lookup: CDR1 LGHDT, CDR2 YNNKEL (reference sequence). This CDR3 is 14 amino acids long. J was trimmed by 6 bases and V by 2 bases; bases with no gene match: 1. In DNA form, the CDR3 reads TGTGCCAGCAGCCAACGGGACAGGGGCAATGAGCAGTTCTTC. It encodes CASSQRDRGNEQFF.

This chain links TRBV24-1 with TRBJ1-5; perhaps TRBD1 as D (5 bases). Trimming left V 5 bases short and J 2 bases short, with 12 bases between. Germline V gives CDR1 KGHDR, CDR2 SFDVKD. CDR3 size: 15 residues. CDR3 nucleotides: TGTGCCACCAGTGCTAAGGCGGGGGGCAATCAGCCCCAGCATTTT. Its protein product is CATSAKAGGNQPQHF.

This clonotype was detected ten times or more. The chain combines TRBV27 with TRBJ2-3; the D is unclear. Germline-derived CDR1 and CDR2 are MNHEY and SMNVEV (reference sequence). Trimming removed 4 bases at V and 0 bases at J, with 20 bases between. The CDR3 is 18 residues long. CDR3: CASSSKRNQRPSTDTQYF. The CDR3 DNA reads TGTGCCAGCAGTTCCAAACGTAACCAACGACCTAGCACAGATACGCAGTATTTT.